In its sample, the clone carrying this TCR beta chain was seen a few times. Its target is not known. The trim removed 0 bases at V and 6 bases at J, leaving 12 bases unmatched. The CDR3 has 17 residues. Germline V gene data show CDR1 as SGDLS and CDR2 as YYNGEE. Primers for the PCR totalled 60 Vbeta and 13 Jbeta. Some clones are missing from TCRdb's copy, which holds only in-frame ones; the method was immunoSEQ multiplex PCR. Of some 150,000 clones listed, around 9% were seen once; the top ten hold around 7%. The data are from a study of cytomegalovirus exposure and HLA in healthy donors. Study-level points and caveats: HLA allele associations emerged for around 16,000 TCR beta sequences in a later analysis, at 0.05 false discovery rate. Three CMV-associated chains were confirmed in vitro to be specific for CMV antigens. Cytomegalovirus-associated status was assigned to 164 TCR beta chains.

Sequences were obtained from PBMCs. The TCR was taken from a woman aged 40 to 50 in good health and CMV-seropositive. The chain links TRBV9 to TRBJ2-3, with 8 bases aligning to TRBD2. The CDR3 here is CASSVAPPTSAGDTQYF. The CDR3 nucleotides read TGTGCCAGCAGCGTAGCCCCCCCGACTAGCGCAGGGGATACGCAGTATTTT.